This T cell receptor (beta chain) was captured in a study of T cell responses to AZD1222 COVID-19 vaccine. The data were produced by immunoSEQ multiplex PCR, yet TCRdb's version contains in-frame clones alone and is incomplete. The table lists more than 100,000 clones, about 90% of them singletons. Germline CDR1 SGHAT, CDR2 FQNNGV. Trimming stripped 0 bases from V and 8 bases from J, with 16 bases between. This CDR3 contains 15 residues. V and J are TRBV11-2 and TRBJ1-2, with D maybe TRBD1 (5 bases). The specimen was peripheral blood, collected on day 0 of AZD1222 vaccination. This clonotype originated in an adult in good health. The CDR3: CASSLDQRKGNGYTF. Here the CDR3 DNA reads TGTGCCAGCAGCTTAGATCAAAGGAAGGGGAACGGCTACACCTTC.